This T cell receptor (beta chain) was obtained from a study of T cell responses to AZD1222 COVID-19 vaccine. Study-level background: Pooled samples include second doses given at about 4 or 12 weeks. Overall study results and limits: Once two AZD1222 doses were given, Spike-specific TCR breadth and depth went up. A mostly white British donor set with more females was recruited, and clonal diversity was possibly underestimated.

V dropped 1 base and J dropped 4; count of bases not matched to a gene: 4. CDR3 size: 15 residues. Per the germline V gene, CDR1 is MNHNS and CDR2 is SASEGT. Regarding this clone: The antigen remains undetermined.

TCRdb keeps only in-frame clones here, not all; method: immunoSEQ multiplex PCR. Among around 140,000 clones, about nine tenths were seen once, and the ten largest hold approximately 6%. This material consisted of peripheral blood, taken on day 0 of AZD1222 vaccination. This TCR derives from an adult in good health. The rearrangement joins TRBV6-1 to TRBJ1-5; TRBD1 aligns across 7 bases. The CDR3 here is CASSEGTGLNQPQHF. CDR3 DNA sequence: TGTGCCAGCAGTGAAGGGACAGGCTTGAATCAGCCCCAGCATTTT.